A selection of T cell receptor beta chains follows, all from one sample in a study of HIV-infected patients and healthy controls. Using its own MiXCR run on the 5' RACE reads, TCRdb lists one record per CDR3 protein. This sample has about 18,000 distinct CDR3 sequences, with 12% found just once. The sample was blood. The origin of the receptors is an adult in good health. The CDR3 runs from the conserved cysteine through the conserved F or W. The order of the fields is V gene, clone size, J gene, CDR3 protein. Clone sizes are given selectively: once, few, many, or a class where the clone is expanded.

v_gene: TRBV20-1; abundance: medium-sized; j_gene: TRBJ1-1; CDR3aa: CSAPQRTGRNTEAFF
v_gene: TRBV6-2/TRBV6-3; abundance: many; j_gene: TRBJ1-5; CDR3aa: CASSYFLIDSNQPQHF
v_gene: TRBV6-1; abundance: medium-sized; j_gene: TRBJ1-2; CDR3aa: CASSEDSVDGYTF
v_gene: TRBV12-3/TRBV12-4; abundance: many; j_gene: TRBJ1-1; CDR3aa: CASSLVNLQMAQAFF
v_gene: TRBV5-1; abundance: medium-sized; j_gene: TRBJ1-2; CDR3aa: CASKGGFYGYTF
v_gene: TRBV6-5; abundance: few; j_gene: TRBJ2-4; CDR3aa: CASSYSTAPAKNIQYF
v_gene: TRBV12-3/TRBV12-4; abundance: NA; j_gene: TRBJ1-2; CDR3aa: CASSLGGTGEGYTF
v_gene: TRBV6-5; abundance: many; j_gene: TRBJ2-7; CDR3aa: CASSSSVYANEQYF
v_gene: TRBV3-1; abundance: NA; j_gene: TRBJ2-5; CDR3aa: CASSQDQVARGRETQYF
v_gene: TRBV20-1; abundance: many; j_gene: TRBJ2-1; CDR3aa: CSAAGRTTVYNEQFF
v_gene: TRBV20-1; abundance: many; j_gene: TRBJ1-1; CDR3aa: CSASTGALNTEAFF
v_gene: TRBV25-1; abundance: NA; j_gene: TRBJ2-5; CDR3aa: CATAGAQETQYF
v_gene: TRBV7-2; abundance: few; j_gene: TRBJ2-7; CDR3aa: CASSLDSRTGTYEQYF
v_gene: TRBV28; abundance: many; j_gene: TRBJ1-3; CDR3aa: CASSFPSSHRGPGQVDTIYF
v_gene: TRBV2; abundance: few; j_gene: TRBJ1-2; CDR3aa: CASRQGTYGYTF
v_gene: TRBV30; abundance: many; j_gene: TRBJ2-7; CDR3aa: CAWEDTGVPYEQYF
v_gene: TRBV20-1; abundance: NA; j_gene: TRBJ1-2; CDR3aa: CSGGGLYGYTF
v_gene: TRBV19; abundance: many; j_gene: TRBJ1-5; CDR3aa: CASSIAAGINQPQHF
v_gene: TRBV6-1; abundance: many; j_gene: TRBJ1-1; CDR3aa: CASREGFSGAFF
v_gene: TRBV19; abundance: few; j_gene: TRBJ2-1; CDR3aa: CASTAPGQFFNEQFF
v_gene: TRBV12-3/TRBV12-4; abundance: NA; j_gene: TRBJ1-2; CDR3aa: CASSAGKGGSLFVF
v_gene: TRBV7-4; abundance: many; j_gene: TRBJ2-3; CDR3aa: CASVSQKGSTDTQYF
v_gene: TRBV7-6; abundance: NA; j_gene: TRBJ1-4; CDR3aa: CASSLEFGGEKLFF
v_gene: TRBV7-9; abundance: medium-sized; j_gene: TRBJ1-5; CDR3aa: CASSLAQGPLLGPQHF
v_gene: TRBV5-4; abundance: NA; j_gene: TRBJ2-7; CDR3aa: CASSQDRGDEQYF
v_gene: TRBV19; abundance: many; j_gene: TRBJ1-6; CDR3aa: CATGGPASPLHF
v_gene: TRBV2; abundance: NA; j_gene: TRBJ1-2; CDR3aa: CASSESVKGYTF
v_gene: TRBV9; abundance: once; j_gene: TRBJ2-3; CDR3aa: CASSRDRGSDTQYF
v_gene: TRBV28; abundance: many; j_gene: TRBJ1-2; CDR3aa: CASRRTPGLYGYTF
v_gene: TRBV18; abundance: many; j_gene: TRBJ2-3; CDR3aa: CASSPAGGPDTQYF
v_gene: TRBV20-1; abundance: many; j_gene: TRBJ1-3; CDR3aa: CSARYASSGNTIYF
v_gene: TRBV11-2; abundance: medium-sized; j_gene: TRBJ2-7; CDR3aa: CASSFSTRTRNEQYF
v_gene: TRBV3-1; abundance: many; j_gene: TRBJ1-6; CDR3aa: CASSQVPGANSPLHF
v_gene: TRBV6-5; abundance: many; j_gene: TRBJ2-5; CDR3aa: CASSHGRRETQYF
v_gene: TRBV7-2; abundance: few; j_gene: TRBJ2-1; CDR3aa: CASSHYFNNEQFF
v_gene: TRBV15; abundance: few; j_gene: TRBJ2-7; CDR3aa: CATSRGTSEREQYF
v_gene: TRBV2; abundance: many; j_gene: TRBJ2-3; CDR3aa: CASRSQRGSTDTQYF
v_gene: TRBV10-3; abundance: NA; j_gene: TRBJ2-1; CDR3aa: CAISESLLLAGGNNEQFF
v_gene: TRBV20-1; abundance: many; j_gene: TRBJ1-2; CDR3aa: CSARDPRTVNYGYTF
v_gene: TRBV5-1; abundance: medium-sized; j_gene: TRBJ2-6; CDR3aa: CASRGQASSGANVLTF
v_gene: TRBV6-5; abundance: many; j_gene: TRBJ1-1; CDR3aa: CASRGSYTEAFF
v_gene: TRBV18; abundance: many; j_gene: TRBJ2-1; CDR3aa: CASSPRGIGNEQFF
v_gene: TRBV9; abundance: many; j_gene: TRBJ2-3; CDR3aa: CASSPSSGGGGRTDTQYF